Only one count was recorded for the clone carrying this TCR beta chain. The antigen remains undetermined. The data were obtained in a study of shared clonotypes between healthy human individuals. V shed 0 bases and J shed 5 bases, with 16 bases lying between them. The germline V gene has CDR1 SGHNT and CDR2 YENEEA. CDR3 length: 16 amino acids. CD45RO-negative CD8 cells positively selected for CCR7 made up the naive population, which excluded terminally differentiated effector memory CD45RA+ cells. The assay used deep level. Sequenced by immunoSEQ multiplex PCR; TCRdb stores in-frame clones only, minus some. This table has around 580,000 clones, roughly 98% appearing once. Regarding the study as a whole: Naive subsets usually exceeded memory subsets in estimated richness. Roughly 5% of naive CD4 clonotypes were common to several donors.

V and J are TRBV11-3 and TRBJ1-1; D perhaps matches TRBD1 (6 bases). The material sequenced was naive CD8+ T cells sorted from blood. The receptor was derived from a man aged 25 to 45 in good health. The CDR3 region is CASSLDLQQGKTEAFF. The CDR3, as DNA: TGTGCCAGCAGCTTAGATCTGCAACAGGGAAAAACTGAAGCTTTCTTT.